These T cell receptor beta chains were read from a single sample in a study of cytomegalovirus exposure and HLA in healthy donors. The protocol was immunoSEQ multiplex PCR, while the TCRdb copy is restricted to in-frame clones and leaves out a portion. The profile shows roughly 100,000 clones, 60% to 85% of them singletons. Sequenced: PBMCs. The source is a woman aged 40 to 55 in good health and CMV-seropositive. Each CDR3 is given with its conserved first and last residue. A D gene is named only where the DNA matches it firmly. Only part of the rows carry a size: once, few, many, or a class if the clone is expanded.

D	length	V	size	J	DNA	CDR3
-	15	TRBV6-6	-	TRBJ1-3	TGTGCCAGCAGTCGGGACTCCCGGGCTGGAAACACCATATATTTT	CASSRDSRAGNTIYF
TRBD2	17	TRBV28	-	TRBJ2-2	TGTGCCAGCAGTTTATTGCCCGGGACTACGAACACCGGGGAGCTGTTTTTT	CASSLLPGTTNTGELFF
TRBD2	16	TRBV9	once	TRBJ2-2	TGTGCCAGCAGCGTGGGACTAGCGGGCCTCCACGGGGAGCTGTTTTTT	CASSVGLAGLHGELFF
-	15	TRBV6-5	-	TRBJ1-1	TGTGCCAGCAGTTACAACGGGATAACATACACTGAAGCTTTCTTT	CASSYNGITYTEAFF
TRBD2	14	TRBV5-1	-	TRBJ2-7	TGCGCCAGCAGCCAGGGACTAGCTGGGTACGAGCAGTACTTC	CASSQGLAGYEQYF
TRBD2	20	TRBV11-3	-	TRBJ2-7	TGTGCCAGCAGCTCCCTGTTCGTTAGCGGGGGGGCCAGGGTCGTGTACGAGCAGTACTTC	CASSSLFVSGGARVVYEQYF
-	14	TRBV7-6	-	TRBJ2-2	TGTGCCAGCAGTAAAATATTGAACACCGGGGAGCTGTTTTTT	CASSKILNTGELFF
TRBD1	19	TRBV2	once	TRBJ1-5	TGTGCCAGCAGCGACCCCGGGACAGGGGACTGGTTAAGCAATCAGCCCCAGCATTTT	CASSDPGTGDWLSNQPQHF
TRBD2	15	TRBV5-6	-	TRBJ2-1	TGTGCCAGCAGCCCCGGGACTAGCGGGAGTAGTGAGCAGTTCTTC	CASSPGTSGSSEQFF
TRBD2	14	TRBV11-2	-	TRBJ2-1	TGTGCCAGCAGTCTAGCGGCGCCCTACAATGAGCAGTTCTTC	CASSLAAPYNEQFF
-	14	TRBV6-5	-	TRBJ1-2	TGTGCCAGCGCGAAACTACCTGAGGGATATGGCTACACCTTC	CASAKLPEGYGYTF
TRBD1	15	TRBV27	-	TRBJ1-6	TGTGCCAGCAGTCGAGGGGGCACCGGGGATTCACCCCTCCACTTT	CASSRGGTGDSPLHF